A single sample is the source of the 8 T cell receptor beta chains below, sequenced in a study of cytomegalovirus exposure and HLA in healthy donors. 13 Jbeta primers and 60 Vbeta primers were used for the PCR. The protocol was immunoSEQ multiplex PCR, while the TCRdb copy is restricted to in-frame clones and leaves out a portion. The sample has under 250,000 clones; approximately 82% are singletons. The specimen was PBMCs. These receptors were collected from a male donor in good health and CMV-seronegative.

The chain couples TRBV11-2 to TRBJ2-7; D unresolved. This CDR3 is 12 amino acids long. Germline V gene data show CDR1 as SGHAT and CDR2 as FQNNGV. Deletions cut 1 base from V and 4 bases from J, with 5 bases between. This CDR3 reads CASSLGAYEQYF. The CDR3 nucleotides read TGTGCCAGCAGCTTAGGGGCTTACGAGCAGTACTTC.

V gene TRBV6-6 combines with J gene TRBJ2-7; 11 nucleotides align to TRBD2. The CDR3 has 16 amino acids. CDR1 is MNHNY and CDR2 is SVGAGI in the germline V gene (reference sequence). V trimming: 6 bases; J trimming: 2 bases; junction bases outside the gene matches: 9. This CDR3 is CASSHQAGLAAYEQYF. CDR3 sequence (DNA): TGTGCCAGCAGCCATCAGGCGGGACTAGCGGCCTACGAGCAGTACTTC.

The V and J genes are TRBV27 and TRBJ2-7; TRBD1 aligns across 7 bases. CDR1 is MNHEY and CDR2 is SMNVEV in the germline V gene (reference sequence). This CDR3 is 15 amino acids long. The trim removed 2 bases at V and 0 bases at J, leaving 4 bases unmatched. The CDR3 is CASSLKGQPSYEQYF. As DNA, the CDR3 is TGTGCCAGCAGTTTAAAGGGACAGCCCTCCTACGAGCAGTACTTC.

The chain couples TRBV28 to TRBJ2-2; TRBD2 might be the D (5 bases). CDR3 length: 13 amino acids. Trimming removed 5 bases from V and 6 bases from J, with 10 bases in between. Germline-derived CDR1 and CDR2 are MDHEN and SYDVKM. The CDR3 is CASSAGGPGELFF. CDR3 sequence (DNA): TGTGCCAGCAGTGCGGGCGGTCCCGGGGAGCTGTTTTTT. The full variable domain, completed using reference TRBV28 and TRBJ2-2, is DVKVTQSSRYLVKRTGEKVFLECVQDMDHENMFWYRQDPGLGLRLIYFSYDVKMKEKGDIPEGYSVSREKKERFSLILESASTNQTSMYLCASSAGGPGELFFGEGSRLTVL.

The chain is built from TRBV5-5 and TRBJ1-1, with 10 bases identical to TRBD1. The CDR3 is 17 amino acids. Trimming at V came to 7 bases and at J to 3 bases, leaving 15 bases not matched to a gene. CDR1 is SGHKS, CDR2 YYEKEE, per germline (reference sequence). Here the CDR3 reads CASFLVFTGTGDTEAFF. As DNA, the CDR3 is TGTGCCAGCTTCCTAGTATTCACGGGGACAGGGGACACTGAAGCTTTCTTT. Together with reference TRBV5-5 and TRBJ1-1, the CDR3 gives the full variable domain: DAGVTQSPTHLIKTRGQQVTLRCSPISGHKSVSWYQQVLGQGPQFIFQYYEKEERGRGNFPDRFSARQFPNYSSELNVNALLLGDSALYLCASFLVFTGTGDTEAFFGQGTRLTVV.

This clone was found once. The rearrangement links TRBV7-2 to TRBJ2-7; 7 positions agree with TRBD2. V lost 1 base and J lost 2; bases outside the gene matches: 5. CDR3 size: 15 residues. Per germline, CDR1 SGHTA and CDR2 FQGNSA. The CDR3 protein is CASSLDPAGAYEQYF. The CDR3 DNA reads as TGTGCCAGCAGCTTAGATCCGGCGGGGGCCTACGAGCAGTACTTC.

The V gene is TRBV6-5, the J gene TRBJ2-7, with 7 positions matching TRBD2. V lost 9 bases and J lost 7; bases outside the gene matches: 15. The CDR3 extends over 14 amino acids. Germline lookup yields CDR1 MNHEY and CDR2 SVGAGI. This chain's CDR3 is CASSAGAVSGEQYF. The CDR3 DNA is TGTGCCAGTAGCGCGGGAGCGGTCTCGGGGGAGCAGTACTTC.

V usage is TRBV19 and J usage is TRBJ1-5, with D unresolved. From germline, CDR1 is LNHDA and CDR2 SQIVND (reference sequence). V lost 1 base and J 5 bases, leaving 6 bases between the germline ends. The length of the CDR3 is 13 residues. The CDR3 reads CASSIVSYQPQHF. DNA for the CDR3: TGTGCCAGTAGTATAGTGAGTTATCAGCCCCAGCATTTT.